This T cell receptor beta chain was identified in a study of blood T cell repertoires in COVID-19. Study details: The United States, Italy and Spain were the sources of the acute and convalescent COVID-19 samples. In each case, the material was cDNA or gDNA derived from T cells, B-cell-depleted T cells, or PBMCs.

CDR3 length equals 14 residues. The V end lost 3 bases, the J end lost 5 bases, and 13 bases lay between the germline ends. Per the germline V gene, CDR1 is SGHTA and CDR2 is FQGTGA. The protocol was immunoSEQ multiplex PCR, while the TCRdb copy is restricted to in-frame clones and leaves out a portion. The sample lists approximately 58,000 clones; 77% were seen once. Sequencing was carried out using peripheral blood. The TCR originated in a man between 65 and 79 years old with active or convalescent COVID-19. The chain combines TRBV7-3 with TRBJ2-5; D perhaps matches TRBD2 (6 bases). The CDR3 region has the DNA TGTGCCAGCAGCTTGGGAGGAGGAATCGAGACCCAGTACTTC. Translation: CASSLGGGIETQYF.